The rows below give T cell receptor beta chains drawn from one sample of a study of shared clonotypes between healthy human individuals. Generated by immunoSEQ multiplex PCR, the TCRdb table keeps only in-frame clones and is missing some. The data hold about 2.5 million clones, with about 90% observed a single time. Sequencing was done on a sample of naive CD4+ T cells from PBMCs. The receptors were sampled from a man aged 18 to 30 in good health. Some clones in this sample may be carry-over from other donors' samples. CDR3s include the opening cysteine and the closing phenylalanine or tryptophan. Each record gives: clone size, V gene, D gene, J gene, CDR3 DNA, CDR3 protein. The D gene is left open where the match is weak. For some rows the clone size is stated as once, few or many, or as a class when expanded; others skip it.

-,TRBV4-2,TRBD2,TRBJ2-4,TGTGCCAGCAGCGGCCAACTAGCGGGACTAGCCAAAAACATTCAGTACTTC,CASSGQLAGLAKNIQYF
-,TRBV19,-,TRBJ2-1,TGTGCTTCTCAACCGAGGGAGGAGTACAATGAGCAGTTCTTC,CASQPREEYNEQFF
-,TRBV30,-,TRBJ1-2,TGTGCCTGGAGTCCCGACAGCTATGGCTACACCTTC,CAWSPDSYGYTF
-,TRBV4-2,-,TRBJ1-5,TGTGCCAGCAGCCAAGAAAGCTACCTAAATCAGCCCCAGCATTTT,CASSQESYLNQPQHF
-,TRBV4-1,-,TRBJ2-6,TGCGCCAGCAGCCAAGTCACCGCCGCCTCTGGGGCCAACGTCCTGACTTTC,CASSQVTAASGANVLTF
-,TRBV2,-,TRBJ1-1,TGTGCCAGCAGGTACCAGGTTGAAGCTTTCTTT,CASRYQVEAFF
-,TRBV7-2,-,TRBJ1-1,TGTGCCAGCAGCCTTCGGAGGACGGAGAACACTGAAGCTTTCTTT,CASSLRRTENTEAFF
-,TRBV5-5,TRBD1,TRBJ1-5,TGTGCCAGCAGCTCGTTACAGGGGGCCAGCCAGCCCCAGCATTTT,CASSSLQGASQPQHF
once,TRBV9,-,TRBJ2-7,TGTGCCAGCAGCACCCGGCCTAGCGCGAGGCACTACGAGCAGTACTTC,CASSTRPSARHYEQYF
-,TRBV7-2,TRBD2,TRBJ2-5,TGTGCCAGCAGCTCCCTAAGGCTAGCGGGAGGAGAGACCCAGTACTTC,CASSSLRLAGGETQYF
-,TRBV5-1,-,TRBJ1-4,TGCGCCAGCAGCTTGGGTGGGGCCACTAATGAAAAACTGTTTTTT,CASSLGGATNEKLFF
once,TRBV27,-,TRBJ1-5,TGTGCCAGCAGTTTATCGTCTACCGGTAATAATCAGCCCCAGCATTTT,CASSLSSTGNNQPQHF
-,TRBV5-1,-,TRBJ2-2,TGCGCCAGCAGTGGGACTCAGAACACCGGGGAGCTGTTTTTT,CASSGTQNTGELFF
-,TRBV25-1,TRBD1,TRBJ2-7,TGTGCCAGCAGTGGGAACCGGGACAGCCTCTACGAGCAGTACTTC,CASSGNRDSLYEQYF
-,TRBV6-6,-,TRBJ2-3,TGTGCCAGCGGAACGGGTTTCTCAGGCACAGATACGCAGTATTTT,CASGTGFSGTDTQYF
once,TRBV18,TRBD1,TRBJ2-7,TGTGCCAGCTCACCTCAGGGACAGGGAATCTACGAGCAGTACTTC,CASSPQGQGIYEQYF
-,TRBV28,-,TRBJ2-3,TGTGCCAGCAGACGTAACCAGCCAGATACGCAGTATTTT,CASRRNQPDTQYF
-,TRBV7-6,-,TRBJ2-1,TGTGCCAGCAGCCATCCTTGGGGGCAGGCCAACGCACAGTTCTTC,CASSHPWGQANAQFF